This entry is about one T cell receptor beta chain. The antigen it recognizes is unknown. Base qualities are not at hand, and no much larger clone is one base apart. The CDR3 holds 14 amino acids from the cysteine to the phenylalanine. Only the CDR3 DNA stays, 42 bases, in frame from base 1. The sample is drawn from a study of blood T cell repertoires in COVID-19 (dated by TCRdb to the early 2020s). About the investigation overall: Samples covering the acute and convalescent phases of COVID-19 were provided by collaborators in the United States, Italy and Spain. The dataset comprised deeply sampled blood TCRbeta repertoires from subjects exposed to, actively infected with, or recovered from COVID-19. The sample metadata nearly always contained a de-identified subject ID, COVID-19 status, age in years and sex. HLA class I and class II types, where available, came from metadata supplied by the sample provider rather than from assay-based typing. The repertoires were released in a freely available public database meant as a resource for research on the immune response to SARS-CoV-2. The samples were drawn from two sources: the first 160 participants of the ongoing ImmuneRACE study, and over 1,000 subjects contributed by 6 global collaborators. The material from the prospective study consisted of cDNA or gDNA derived from T cells, B-cell-depleted T cells, or PBMCs.

The immunoSEQ Assay, a bias-controlled multiplex PCR, was used to amplify TCRbeta CDR3 regions from genomic DNA. Concerning the study's data processing: Within the assay, amplification of reference gene primers was used to estimate how many nucleated cells each sample contained. To quantify the absolute abundance of each unique TCRbeta CDR3 rearrangement, sequence reads were collapsed and filtered. For each sample, productive Simpson clonality was calculated as the square root of Simpson's diversity index across productive rearrangements. TCRdb mirrors the immuneACCESS table, restricted to in-frame sequences. Some clones are absent from its copies; in checked studies, under half trace to an unresolved V gene, and the reason for the others is unknown. V, J and clone size reflect that table, while D and trimming were determined from the DNA. The table for this sample lists about 210,000 clones; 81% of them were counted only once. The ten largest account for around 8.9% of the sample.

The investigation overall reported the following: Clinical and demographic metadata were provided uncurated, with the amount varying by source and participant.

In the prospective study, participants were about 18 to 89 years old, resided in about two dozen geographic areas of the United States, and were enrolled through a virtual design. Cohort assignment in the prospective study relied on participant-reported clinical history from a screening survey and a study questionnaire. In the prospective study, mobile phlebotomists collected whole blood, serum and a nasopharyngeal or oropharyngeal swab from each participant. Over a roughly two-month period, participants in the prospective study had the option of providing additional blood draws and questionnaires. Before DNA extraction, blood samples from the prospective study were shipped at room temperature or frozen.

The V gene is TRBV21-1 and the J gene is TRBJ2-7; the table's D gene call, TRBD1, was not cross checked with the DNA. TRBV21-1 is classified as a pseudogene. The origin of this receptor is a woman aged 50 to 65 with acute COVID-19. Sequencing input: PBMCs or T cells enriched from blood (not recorded which). CDR3 loop: CASSTWDRAYEQYF. The DNA sequence is given as TGTGCCAGCAGCACCTGGGACAGGGCCTACGAGCAGTACTTC.